One T cell receptor (beta chain) is described in this entry. As yet, its antigen is unknown. Produced via immunoSEQ multiplex PCR; TCRdb's table is partial and in-frame only. The sample records fewer than 50,000 clones, 65% to 85% being singletons. The data stem from a study of STAT5B mutations in CD4+ large granular lymphocyte leukemia. With 4 bases clipped from V and 7 bases from J, the junction kept 5 bases outside the gene matches. Germline V gene lookup returns CDR1 SGHDT and CDR2 YYEEEE. This CDR3 region has 14 residues. Study conclusions and caveats: Without putative leukemic clones, patient CD4-sorted repertoires remained more clonal than healthy CD4+ repertoires.

V usage is TRBV5-6 and J usage is TRBJ1-5; TRBD1 aligns across 10 bases. The source material was CD4+ T cells from blood buffy coats. This TCR came from a human donor in good health. The CDR3 spells CASSHRTGGQPQHF. The CDR3, as DNA: TGTGCCAGCAGCCATCGGACAGGGGGACAGCCCCAGCATTTT.